A single sample gave rise to the 20 T cell receptor beta chains below, sequenced in a study of blood T cell repertoires in COVID-19. Libraries were prepared by immunoSEQ multiplex PCR; TCRdb keeps only in-frame clonotypes and omits some of them. This table holds 150,000 to 200,000 clones, around 80% found once. The sequencing sample was made of peripheral blood. The source of these receptors is a man between 60 and 70 years old with acute or convalescent COVID-19.

The sample holds one count of this clone. The rearrangement links TRBV7-2 to TRBJ2-1; D perhaps matches TRBD2 (6 bases). This CDR3 spans 13 amino acids. Trimming pared 5 bases from V and 7 bases from J, leaving 12 bases between. Looked up from germline, CDR1 is SGHTA and CDR2 is FQGNSA. The DNA for the CDR3 is TGTGCCAGCAGCGCGGGACCGCGGAATGAGCAGTTCTTC. This translates into CASSAGPRNEQFF.

This clone occurred once. For the CDR3, the DNA is TGTGCCAGCAGCCGAAGGGACAGAACACAAGAGACCCAGTACTTC. Translating it yields CASSRRDRTQETQYF. V gene TRBV6-2 or TRBV6-3 combines with J gene TRBJ2-5; TRBD1 agrees at 7 bases. Germline V CDR1 and CDR2: MNHEY, SVGEGT. The ends lost 6 bases at V and 2 bases at J; junction bases unmatched: 9. This CDR3 contains 15 residues.

This chain connects TRBV6-5 to TRBJ1-2; D unclear. The length of the CDR3 is 14 residues. The germline gives CDR1 MNHEY, CDR2 SVGAGI. Trimming stripped 0 bases from V and 2 bases from J, with 7 bases between. The CDR3 here is CASSYSAGNYGYTF. Written as DNA, the CDR3 is TGTGCCAGCAGTTACTCTGCGGGGAACTATGGCTACACCTTC.

This chain joins TRBV5-6 and TRBJ1-5, with D perhaps TRBD1 (6 bases). The V end was cut by 4 bases, the J end by 7 bases, with 18 bases between. Per the germline V gene, CDR1 is SGHDT and CDR2 is YYEEEE. The CDR3 totals 15 residues. The CDR3 bases are TGTGCCAGCAGCGTGGGACATACTAGCGTCCAGCCCCAGCATTTT. Protein: CASSVGHTSVQPQHF.

The chain recombines TRBV4-1 with TRBJ2-7; 12 nucleotides agree with TRBD2. Trimming cost V 3 bases and J 6 bases; bases outside gene matches: 3. CDR3 length: 14 amino acids. CDR1 MGHRA and CDR2 YSYEKL come from the germline V gene. This chain's CDR3 is CASSQGLAGSEQYF. The DNA for the CDR3 is TGCGCCAGCAGCCAGGGACTAGCGGGTAGCGAGCAGTACTTC.

This rearrangement joins TRBV10-3 to TRBJ1-2; D ambiguous. The germline gives CDR1 ENHRY, CDR2 SYGVKD. The CDR3 sequence is 11 residues long. The V gene lost 8 bases and the J gene lost 4 bases, with 8 bases spanning the gap. The CDR3 spells CAIRSFYGYTF. The CDR3 DNA reads as TGTGCCATCCGTAGCTTCTATGGCTACACCTTC.

This sequence joins TRBV10-3 and TRBJ2-3; D possibly corresponds to TRBD2 (6 bases). This CDR3 has 16 residues. The germline V and J ends were trimmed by 3 bases and 0 bases, with 13 bases remaining between them. The germline CDR1 and CDR2 sequences are ENHRY and SYGVKD. CDR3 coding DNA: TGTGCCATCAGTGACTATAGCGGAACTAGCACAGATACGCAGTATTTT. Residues: CAISDYSGTSTDTQYF.

CDR3 DNA sequence: TGTGCCAGCAGTGGGGCGGGCGCAGGCTATGGCTACACCTTC. Translation gives CASSGAGAGYGYTF. This sequence joins TRBV2 and TRBJ1-2; no clear D. This CDR3 has 14 residues. The germline CDR1 and CDR2 sequences are SNHLY and FYNNEI. V was clipped by 4 bases and J by 4 bases, with 13 bases between them. The whole variable domain, remainder taken from reference TRBV2 and TRBJ1-2, is EPEVTQTPSHQVTQMGQEVILRCVPISNHLYFYWYRQILGQKVEFLVSFYNNEISEKSEIFDDQFSVERPDGSNFTLKIRSTKLEDSAMYFCASSGAGAGYGYTFGSGTRLTVV.

This rearrangement joins TRBV5-1 to TRBJ2-3; D perhaps matches TRBD1 (6 bases). This CDR3 is 14 amino acids long. Trimming cost V 4 bases and J 2 bases, with 11 bases left between them. In germline, CDR1 is SGHRS, CDR2 YFSETQ. The CDR3 spells CASSPGQYTDTQYF. The CDR3 DNA follows: TGCGCCAGCAGCCCCGGACAGTACACAGATACGCAGTATTTT. The full variable domain, completed using reference TRBV5-1 and TRBJ2-3, is KAGVTQTPRYLIKTRGQQVTLSCSPISGHRSVSWYQQTPGQGLQFLFEYFSETQRNKGNFPGRFSGRQFSNSRSEMNVSTLELGDSALYLCASSPGQYTDTQYFGPGTRLTVL.

This clone was found a few times. The chain couples TRBV5-7 to TRBJ2-6, with TRBD2 matching over 7 bases. TRBV5-7 is known as an ORF, though its function is uncertain. V shed 0 bases, J shed 9 bases, and the junction held 6 bases outside the gene matches. CDR3 length: 15 amino acids. In DNA form, the CDR3 reads TGTGCCAGCAGCTTGGTGGGGGAGGGCGGCAACGTCCTGACTTTC. Its translation is CASSLVGEGGNVLTF.

This clone appeared once. The rearrangement joins TRBV20-1 to TRBJ2-3; D gene uncertain. The V gene lost 6 bases and the J gene lost 0 bases, with 4 bases spanning the gap. This CDR3 region has 11 residues. Per germline, CDR1 DFQATT and CDR2 SNEGSKA (reference sequence). CDR3 in DNA: TGCAGTGCCCCTAGCACAGATACGCAGTATTTT. This translates into CSAPSTDTQYF.

The V and J genes are TRBV20-1 and TRBJ1-1, with D tentatively TRBD1 (5 bases). Trimming removed 3 bases at V and 5 bases at J, with 13 bases between. Germline V CDR1 and CDR2: DFQATT, SNEGSKA (reference sequence). The CDR3 consists of 13 residues. Here the CDR3 DNA reads TGCAGTGCTAGTAAGTCGGGGGGAACTGAAGCTTTCTTT. Protein: CSASKSGGTEAFF.

This clone was observed a few times. The rearrangement joins TRBV6-5 to TRBJ2-1; 13 positions agree with TRBD2. The CDR3 is 15 residues long. V dropped 6 bases and J dropped 6; count of bases not matched to a gene: 5. The germline V gene has CDR1 MNHEY and CDR2 SVGAGI. CDR3 nucleotide sequence: TGTGCCAGCAGGGTACTAGCGGGGGGGTCCAATGAGCAGTTCTTC. Protein product: CASRVLAGGSNEQFF.

In regard to this clone: At the DNA level, this CDR3 is encoded by other sequences in the same sample as well. The V gene is TRBV5-1, the J gene TRBJ1-2; no firm D call. Trimming removed 0 bases from V and 5 bases from J, with 11 bases in between. Germline CDR1 SGHRS, CDR2 YFSETQ. CDR3 size: 14 residues. The chain's CDR3 is CASSLDGVGYGYTF. Here the CDR3 DNA reads TGCGCCAGCAGCTTGGACGGGGTTGGGTATGGCTACACCTTC.

The chain joins TRBV7-3 to TRBJ1-1; 7 bases line up with TRBD1. J lost 6 bases, V lost 4 bases, and 8 bases had no gene match. The CDR3 has 14 residues. CDR1 and CDR2 (germline): SGHTA, FQGTGA. In DNA form, the CDR3 reads TGTGCCAGCAGCTCTGAACAGGGGCGAGCTGAAGCTTTCTTT. Its protein product is CASSSEQGRAEAFF.

This chain joins TRBV5-1 and TRBJ2-7, with TRBD2 identical over 9 bases. CDR1 SGHRS and CDR2 YFSETQ come from the germline V gene. CDR3 size: 14 residues. V lost 3 bases to trimming and J lost 4 bases; unmatched junction nucleotides: 5. The CDR3 region is CASSSLAGRYEQYF. CDR3 DNA: TGCGCCAGCAGCTCCCTAGCGGGGCGGTACGAGCAGTACTTC.

The V gene is TRBV6-5, the J gene TRBJ1-2; 8 bases match TRBD1. Germline V lookup: CDR1 MNHEY, CDR2 SVGAGI. After removal of 7 bases from V and 9 bases from J, the junction contained 13 bases not matched to a gene. The CDR3 is made up of 14 amino acids. CDR3 protein: CASIPGVGQDRYTF. The DNA for the CDR3 is TGTGCCAGCATCCCGGGGGTGGGACAGGATCGCTACACCTTC.

The genes are TRBV19 and TRBJ1-2; D is perhaps TRBD1 (6 bases). V lost 4 bases and J lost 3, with 15 bases in between. Germline CDR1 is LNHDA and CDR2 is SQIVND (reference sequence). The CDR3 runs 15 residues. The CDR3 loop reads CASSTSKQGYYGYTF. The CDR3 region has the DNA TGTGCCAGTAGTACCTCAAAACAGGGATACTATGGCTACACCTTC.

This clone was picked up a small number of times. This chain uses TRBV11-2 with TRBJ2-1; tentative D call: TRBD2 (5 bases). The germline gives CDR1 SGHAT, CDR2 FQNNGV. Trimming pared 7 bases from V and 6 bases from J, leaving 16 bases between. This CDR3 contains 14 residues. The CDR3 DNA follows: TGTGCCAGCACCATTATGGTAGGGAGCAATGAGCAGTTCTTC. It codes for CASTIMVGSNEQFF.

The chain is built from TRBV6-6 and TRBJ1-1, with 7 bases fitting TRBD1. The junction had 11 bases not matched to a gene; V was cut back by 3 bases and J by 13 bases. The germline gives CDR1 MNHNY, CDR2 SVGAGI (reference sequence). The CDR3 is 13 residues long. As DNA, the CDR3 is TGTGCCAGCAGTTATTGGCAGGGGGAAATAGGTTTCTTT. It translates to CASSYWQGEIGFF.